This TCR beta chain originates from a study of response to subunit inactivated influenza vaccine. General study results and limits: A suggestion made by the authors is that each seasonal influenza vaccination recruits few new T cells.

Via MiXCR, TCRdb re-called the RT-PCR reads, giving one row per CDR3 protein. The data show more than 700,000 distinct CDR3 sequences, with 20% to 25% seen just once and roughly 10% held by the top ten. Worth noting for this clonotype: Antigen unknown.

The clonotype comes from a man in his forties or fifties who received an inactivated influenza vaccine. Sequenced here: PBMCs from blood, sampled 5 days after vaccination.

For the CDR3, the DNA is TGTGCCAGCAGTGAGAGGGCCGAAAAACTGTTTTTT. Translation gives CASSERAEKLFF. The chain employs TRBV28 and TRBJ1-4; no firm D call. Deletions cut 5 bases from V and 8 bases from J, with 9 bases between. The germline CDR1 and CDR2 sequences are MDHEN and SYDVKM. This CDR3 has 12 amino acids.